These 20 T cell receptor beta chains came from one sample sequenced in a study of beta chain features in type 1 diabetes. cDNA synthesis used the whole RNA isolate, giving expressed TCRB sequences. Clones were sequenced by immunoSEQ multiplex PCR, and TCRdb holds only the in-frame ones, with some missing. The sample yields around 250,000 clones, roughly 13% seen once. Study-wide results and limits: In all four CD4+ subsets, TCRB CDR3 length was significantly, moderately reduced in type 1 diabetes.

Antigens for these TCRs are unknown. Sequenced: naive CD4+ T cells from blood. These receptors were collected from a man aged 25 to 40 with type 1 diabetes.

J is TRBJ2-7 and V is TRBV28, with D perhaps matching TRBD1 (5 bases). The V and J ends lost 7 bases and 2 bases respectively, with 18 bases between them. There are 15 residues in the CDR3. Germline CDR1 is MDHEN and CDR2 is SYDVKM. CDR3 loop: CASTLGAFRPYEQYF. As DNA, the CDR3 is TGTGCCAGCACCCTAGGGGCTTTCCGACCCTACGAGCAGTACTTC.

The gene calls are TRBV4-3 and TRBJ2-2, with D possibly being TRBD2 (9 bases). Germline CDR1 reads LGHNA; CDR2 reads YSLEER. The CDR3 runs to 22 residues. V lost 5 bases and J lost 0, with 31 bases in between. CDR3 sequence: CASSTRTGRLAGRGSNTGELFF. DNA of the CDR3: TGCGCCAGCAGCACGAGGACAGGGCGTCTAGCGGGGCGAGGGTCGAACACCGGGGAGCTGTTTTTT.

This rearrangement joins TRBV29-1 to TRBJ2-7; the match to TRBD2 covers 12 bases. J was trimmed by 1 base and V by 1 base; bases with no gene match: 5. CDR3 size: 16 residues. In germline, CDR1 is SQVTM, CDR2 ANQGSEA. The DNA of the CDR3 is TGCAGCGTTGAAGTTACGGGACTAGCGGGTTCCTACGAGCAGTACTTC. This gives the protein CSVEVTGLAGSYEQYF.

The CDR3 sequence is CASSPPGHRNEKLFF. The CDR3 DNA reads as TGTGCCAGCAGCCCACCGGGACACCGTAATGAAAAACTGTTTTTT. The chain employs TRBV5-6 and TRBJ1-4, with D perhaps matching TRBD1 (6 bases). Trimming removed 4 bases from V and 4 bases from J, with 14 bases in between. This CDR3 comprises 15 residues. The germline gives CDR1 SGHDT, CDR2 YYEEEE.

The genes are TRBV9 and TRBJ2-5; possible D gene TRBD2, 6 bases. This CDR3 spans 14 amino acids. V was cut by 4 bases and J by 5 bases, with 15 bases left in between. Germline V CDR1 and CDR2: SGDLS, YYNGEE. The CDR3 DNA reads TGTGCCAGCAGCTTGGACTACTCCCAGGAGACCCAGTACTTC. Translated, it gives CASSLDYSQETQYF. Complete variable domain (other parts from reference TRBV9 and TRBJ2-5): DSGVTQTPKHLITATGQRVTLRCSPRSGDLSVYWYQQSLDQGLQFLIQYYNGEERAKGNILERFSAQQFPDLHSELNLSSLELGDSALYFCASSLDYSQETQYFGPGTRLLVL.

This clone was counted only a few times. The chain joins TRBV9 to TRBJ2-1; perhaps TRBD2 as D (6 bases). Per germline, CDR1 SGDLS and CDR2 YYNGEE. V was pared by 4 bases and J by 0 bases, with 20 bases between. The CDR3 extends over 18 amino acids. CDR3 protein: CASSLSEASAFSYNEQFF. The CDR3 DNA follows: TGTGCCAGCAGCTTATCCGAGGCTAGCGCTTTCTCCTACAATGAGCAGTTCTTC.

The genes are TRBV10-2 and TRBJ1-5, with D possibly being TRBD1 (6 bases). The CDR3 is 13 residues long. Deletions cut 3 bases from V and 7 bases from J, with 10 bases between. From germline, CDR1 is WSHSY and CDR2 SAAADI. DNA for the CDR3: TGCGCCAGCAGTGAACAGGGCGACCAGCCCCAGCATTTT. Amino acid sequence: CASSEQGDQPQHF.

This clone was seen more than once but under ten times. The genes are TRBV28 and TRBJ2-7, with 12 bases lining up with TRBD2. The germline gives CDR1 MDHEN, CDR2 SYDVKM. With 7 bases clipped from V and 7 bases from J, the junction kept 11 bases outside the gene matches. The CDR3 has 15 amino acids. The CDR3 nucleotides read TGTGCCAGCATACCAGGACTAGCGGGAATGCGGGAGCAGTACTTC. It is translated as CASIPGLAGMREQYF. The full variable domain, completed using reference TRBV28 and TRBJ2-7, is DVKVTQSSRYLVKRTGEKVFLECVQDMDHENMFWYRQDPGLGLRLIYFSYDVKMKEKGDIPEGYSVSREKKERFSLILESASTNQTSMYLCASIPGLAGMREQYFGPGTRLTVT.

The genes are TRBV6-1 and TRBJ2-1; TRBD2 matches at 12 bases. V lost 4 bases, J lost 7 bases, and 5 bases stayed unmatched. Germline assignment: CDR1 MNHNS and CDR2 SASEGT. The CDR3 is 15 residues long. The CDR3 loop is CASSAATSGRNEQFF. CDR3 DNA: TGTGCCAGCAGTGCGGCGACTAGCGGGAGAAATGAGCAGTTCTTC.

The chain links TRBV4-2 to TRBJ2-7, with 14 bases identical to TRBD2. The junction had 5 bases not matched to a gene; V was cut back by 2 bases and J by 5 bases. Germline values: CDR1 LGHNA, CDR2 YNFKEQ. The CDR3 spans 16 residues. The DNA of the CDR3 is TGTGCCAGCAGCCAAATGGGACTAGCGGGAGACCACGAGCAGTACTTC. Residues: CASSQMGLAGDHEQYF.

The chain is built from TRBV19 and TRBJ1-1, with 7 bases fitting TRBD1. CDR1 LNHDA and CDR2 SQIVND come from the germline V gene (reference sequence). V dropped 0 bases and J dropped 4; count of bases not matched to a gene: 14. CDR3 size: 18 residues. In DNA, the CDR3 is TGTGCCAGTAGTATAGATCTCCGACAGGGTAGGATCGTCACTGAAGCTTTCTTT. This codes for CASSIDLRQGRIVTEAFF.

The V call is TRBV18, the J call TRBJ1-1; 8 bases map to TRBD1. The germline V gene encodes CDR1 KGHSH and CDR2 LQKENI. The CDR3 covers 14 residues. V lost 3 bases, J lost 3 bases, and 3 bases stayed unmatched. The CDR3 DNA reads TGTGCCAGCTCACCCACGACAGGGGACACTGAAGCTTTCTTT. Encoded protein: CASSPTTGDTEAFF.

This clone came up a few times. The chain has TRBV7-8 and TRBJ1-2, with D tentatively TRBD1 (6 bases). The CDR3 extends over 15 amino acids. CDR1 and CDR2 from the germline V gene are SGHVS and FQNEAQ. Deletions cut 5 bases from V and 2 bases from J, with 15 bases between. The CDR3 DNA reads TGTGCCAGCAGCCTGGGGGGGGGCGGCAACTATGGCTACACCTTC. Protein: CASSLGGGGNYGYTF. Combining the CDR3 with reference TRBV7-8 and TRBJ1-2 gives the whole variable domain GAGVSQSPRYKVAKRGQDVALRCDPISGHVSLFWYQQALGQGPEFLTYFQNEAQLDKSGLPSDRFFAERPEGSVSTLKIQRTQQEDSAVYLCASSLGGGGNYGYTFGSGTRLTVV.

The V gene is TRBV7-9, the J gene TRBJ2-1, with 8 bases aligning to TRBD2. The CDR3 length is 16 residues. Trimming removed 5 bases from V and 6 bases from J; junction bases left unmatched: 12. CDR1 and CDR2 (germline): SEHNR, FQNEAQ (reference sequence). The CDR3: CASSPRGTSISNEQFF. In DNA form, the CDR3 reads TGTGCCAGCAGCCCCCGGGGGACTAGTATAAGCAATGAGCAGTTCTTC.

Worth noting for this clone: A junction end diverges from the germline sequence, so it may reflect a read error. The chain has TRBV5-1 and TRBJ2-1; D possibly corresponds to TRBD1 (6 bases). CDR1 and CDR2 (germline): SGHRS, YFSETQ. The CDR3 runs to 13 residues. CDR3 DNA: TGCGCCAGCAGATTGGACAGAGTCAATGAGCAGTTCTTC. It is translated as CASRLDRVNEQFF.

V is TRBV7-2 and J is TRBJ2-7; D possibly corresponds to TRBD2 (5 bases). CDR1 is SGHTA and CDR2 is FQGNSA in the germline V gene. The V end was cut by 5 bases, the J end by 6 bases, with 14 bases between. The CDR3 is made up of 13 amino acids. The CDR3 DNA reads TGTGCCAGCAGCCAGGTGCCTACTAGCGAGCAGTACTTC. Protein product: CASSQVPTSEQYF.

The chain combines TRBV4-1 with TRBJ1-2, with 9 bases identical to TRBD1. This CDR3 has 15 residues. After removal of 3 bases from V and 3 bases from J, the junction contained 5 bases not matched to a gene. Germline V CDR1 and CDR2: MGHRA, YSYEKL. In DNA, the CDR3 is TGCGCCAGCAGCCAGCTACAGGGGGCAGACTATGGCTACACCTTC. Translating it yields CASSQLQGADYGYTF.

This sequence joins TRBV6-5 and TRBJ2-7; 7 bases fit TRBD1. The V gene's germline CDR1 is MNHEY and CDR2 SVGAGI. Trimming cost V 6 bases and J 4 bases; bases outside gene matches: 12. This CDR3 region has 15 residues. DNA of the CDR3: TGTGCCAGCAGCCGGGCCGATCAGGGGGTATACGAGCAGTACTTC. Residues: CASSRADQGVYEQYF.

This chain joins TRBV14 and TRBJ1-5; the D gene is possibly TRBD1 (6 bases). Trimming took off 5 bases at V and 9 bases at J, with 14 bases between the two ends. CDR3 length equals 13 residues. Germline CDR1 is SGHDN and CDR2 is FVKESK. This chain's CDR3 is CASSSPQQGPQHF. The CDR3 DNA is TGTGCCAGCAGCTCACCTCAACAGGGGCCCCAGCATTTT.

The chain recombines TRBV7-9 with TRBJ1-2; 10 nucleotides align to TRBD1. V gave up 3 bases and J gave up 6 bases; unmatched junction bases: 4. The length of the CDR3 is 14 residues. Per germline, CDR1 SEHNR and CDR2 FQNEAQ (reference sequence). CDR3: CASSFGGTGDGYTF. CDR3 nucleotides: TGTGCCAGCAGCTTTGGAGGGACAGGGGATGGCTACACCTTC.